This TCR beta chain was recovered during a study of T cells in Graves' hyperthyroidism and ophthalmopathy. The investigators amplified TCR beta CDR3 regions from RNA transcripts. HTBI primers were employed in a first-round RT-PCR of the TCR CDR3. TCRdb passed the multiplex PCR reads through MiXCR, listing each CDR3 protein once. The sample carries hundreds of thousands of distinct CDR3 sequences, about two fifths recorded once. The CDR3 extends over 13 amino acids. Germline V gives CDR1 SNHLY, CDR2 FYNNEI. V was trimmed by 4 bases and J by 6 bases, leaving 12 bases between them. The PBMCs were taken from more than 8 ml of fresh peripheral blood.

The chain joins TRBV2 to TRBJ2-5; perhaps TRBD2 as D (5 bases). The specimen sequenced was blood. This TCR was recovered from a man younger than 35 with Graves' hyperthyroidism. The CDR3 loop is CASSGETAKTQYF. In DNA, the CDR3 is TGTGCCAGCAGTGGGGAGACGGCAAAGACCCAGTACTTC.